This T cell receptor beta chain was profiled in a study of blood T cells in healthy people across ages. At least 5.5 micrograms of total RNA were extracted per sample. This clonotype was seen a few times. The V gene end was trimmed by 5 bases and the J gene end by 4 bases; junction bases not matched to a gene: 5. The CDR3 runs 14 residues. Germline V gene data show CDR1 as DFQATT and CDR2 as SNEGSKA (reference sequence). A second PCR of 7 to 11 cycles used a sample-barcoded 5' primer and a J-beta primer mix. Via MiXCR, TCRdb re-called the 5' RACE reads, giving one row per CDR3 protein. The sample contains about 1,500,000 distinct CDR3 sequences, 42% of which appear only once.

This rearrangement joins TRBV20-1 to TRBJ2-1, with 10 bases fitting TRBD1. The sequenced sample consisted of blood. The source of this sequence is a young woman in good health. CDR3 in amino acids: CSASGTGEYNEQFF. CDR3 DNA: TGCAGTGCTTCCGGGACAGGGGAATACAATGAGCAGTTCTTC.